This TCR beta chain was recorded in a study of vaccination effects on CD4 cells after COVID-19. Antigen-specific CD4+ T cell clonotypes were called by their expansion after viral peptide-pool culture in ViraFEST. Between days 9 and 11 of culture, CD4+ T cells were separated out. Vaccine recipients had no previous SARS-CoV-2 infection; their nucleocapsid antibodies were negative. A few counts support this clone. Its cognate antigen is unknown. Unmatched junction bases numbered 6, after V lost 2 bases and J lost 6 bases. CDR1 MNHEY and CDR2 SVGAGI come from the germline V gene. The CDR3 extends over 15 amino acids. TCRdb keeps only in-frame clones here, not all; method: immunoSEQ multiplex PCR. The top ten hold roughly 10% of the sample, which has about 43,000 clones, around 81% seen once.

The sequence was obtained from a human donor who received a COVID-19 vaccine. J is TRBJ2-5 and V is TRBV6-5; 10 bases match TRBD2. Specimen: CD4+ T cells from PBMCs cultured with SARS-CoV-2 spike peptides, collected before COVID-19 vaccination. The DNA of the CDR3 is TGTGCCAGCAGTTACCAAGCGGGGGGGCCGAAGACCCAGTACTTC. Encoded protein: CASSYQAGGPKTQYF.